The 4 T cell receptor beta chains below come from one sample, sequenced in a study of blood T cell repertoires in COVID-19. The protocol was immunoSEQ multiplex PCR, while the TCRdb copy is restricted to in-frame clones and leaves out a portion. The sample consists of about 200,000 clones, 70% to 85% of them appearing once. Specimen: peripheral blood. The receptors derive from a human donor in a cohort sampled during active COVID-19.

This clone was recorded only once. The CDR3, as DNA: TGTGCCAGTAGTCACTGGGACATTGGGACCACAGATACGCAGTATTTT. This gives the protein CASSHWDIGTTDTQYF. The V gene is TRBV19, the J gene TRBJ2-3, with D perhaps matching TRBD1 (6 bases). V lost 5 bases, J lost 2 bases, and 17 bases lay in between. Germline assignment: CDR1 LNHDA and CDR2 SQIVND (reference sequence). CDR3 length: 16 amino acids.

This clone was recorded at least ten times. The junction departs from the called germline gene at one end, perhaps through a read error. The CDR3 nucleotides read TGTGCCAGCAGTCTATCCCCCAGGGGGGAGTACTATGGCTACACCTTC. This encodes CASSLSPRGEYYGYTF. The rearrangement uses TRBV27 and TRBJ1-2; TRBD1 aligns across 7 bases. Germline CDR1 and CDR2: MNHEY and SMNVEV (reference sequence). The CDR3 contains 16 residues.

Comments on this clone: At one boundary the junction diverges from the germline segment, which might be a read error. The rearrangement joins TRBV5-1 to TRBJ1-5; possibly TRBD1 for D (6 bases). Germline V gene lookup returns CDR1 SGHRS and CDR2 YFSETQ. The CDR3 consists of 14 residues. The CDR3 loop is CASSLDSRNQPQHF. In nucleotides, the CDR3 is TGCGCCAGCAGTTTGGACAGTCGCAATCAGCCCCAGCATTTT.

The chain employs TRBV5-1 and TRBJ2-7; D is perhaps TRBD1 (6 bases). The CDR3 has 14 residues. Germline-derived CDR1 and CDR2 are SGHRS and YFSETQ. V lost 2 bases, J lost 2 bases, and 11 bases lay in between. CDR3 in amino acids: CASSFTGPAYEQYF. Here the CDR3 DNA reads TGCGCCAGCAGCTTTACAGGGCCTGCCTACGAGCAGTACTTC.